This T cell receptor (beta chain) was documented in a study of identical twins. MiXCR, run by TCRdb on the 5' RACE reads, gives a single entry per CDR3 protein. The sample holds 650,000 to 750,000 distinct CDR3 sequences, 21% seen once. Germline CDR1 is MNHEY and CDR2 is SVGAGI. CDR3 length: 16 amino acids. V was pared by 1 base and J by 5 bases, with 17 bases between. The same sample was also used in a study of T cells expressing NK-cell markers. Per that paper: Most of the eight sequenced donors were HCMV-seropositive; one was seronegative. Among the experiments, several used an anti-gamma-delta TCR antibody to restrict sorting to alpha-beta TCR T cells.

The V call is TRBV6-5, the J call TRBJ2-5; possible D gene TRBD2, 6 bases. Source material: PBMCs. The TCR sequence derives from a woman between 18 and 29 years old in good health. In DNA, the CDR3 is TGTGCCAGCAGTTACTTGGGAGGAGGGCCGCAGGAGACCCAGTACTTC. Its protein product is CASSYLGGGPQETQYF.